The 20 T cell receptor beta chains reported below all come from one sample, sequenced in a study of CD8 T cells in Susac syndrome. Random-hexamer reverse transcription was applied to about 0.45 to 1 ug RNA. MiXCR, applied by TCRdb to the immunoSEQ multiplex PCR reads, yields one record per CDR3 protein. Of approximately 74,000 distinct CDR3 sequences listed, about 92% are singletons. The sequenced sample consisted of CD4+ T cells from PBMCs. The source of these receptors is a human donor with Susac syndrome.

This CDR3 reads CASSLSGVQPQHF. Here the CDR3 DNA reads TGTGCCAGCAGCTTGTCAGGGGTTCAGCCCCAGCATTTT. This chain connects TRBV5-6 to TRBJ1-5; D perhaps matches TRBD1 (6 bases). Trimming removed 1 base from V and 6 bases from J, with 8 bases in between. Looked up from germline, CDR1 is SGHDT and CDR2 is YYEEEE. There are 13 residues in the CDR3.

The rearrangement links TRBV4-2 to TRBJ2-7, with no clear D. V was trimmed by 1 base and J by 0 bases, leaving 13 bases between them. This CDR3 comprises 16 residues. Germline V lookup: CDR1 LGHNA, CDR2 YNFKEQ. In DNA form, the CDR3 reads TGTGCCAGCAGCCAAGGTGCAACTACCCCCTCCTACGAGCAGTACTTC. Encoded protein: CASSQGATTPSYEQYF.

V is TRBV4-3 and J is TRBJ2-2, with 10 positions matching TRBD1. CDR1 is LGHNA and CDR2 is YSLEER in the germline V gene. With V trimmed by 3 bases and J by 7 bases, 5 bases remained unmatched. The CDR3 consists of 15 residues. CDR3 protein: CASSQTGGRGGELFF. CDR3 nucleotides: TGCGCCAGCAGCCAGACAGGGGGCCGGGGCGGGGAGCTGTTTTTT.

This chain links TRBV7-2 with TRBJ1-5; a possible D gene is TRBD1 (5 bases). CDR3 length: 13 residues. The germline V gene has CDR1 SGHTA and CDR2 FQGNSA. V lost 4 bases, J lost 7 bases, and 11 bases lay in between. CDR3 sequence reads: CASSSRGQQPQHF. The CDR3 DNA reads TGTGCCAGCAGCTCCCGAGGACAACAGCCCCAGCATTTT.

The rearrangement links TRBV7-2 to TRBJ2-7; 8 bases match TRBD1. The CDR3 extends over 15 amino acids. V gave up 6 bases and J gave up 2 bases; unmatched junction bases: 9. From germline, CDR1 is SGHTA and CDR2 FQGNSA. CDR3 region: CASRQQGGSAYEQYF. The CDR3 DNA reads TGTGCCAGCAGACAACAGGGGGGTAGCGCCTACGAGCAGTACTTC.

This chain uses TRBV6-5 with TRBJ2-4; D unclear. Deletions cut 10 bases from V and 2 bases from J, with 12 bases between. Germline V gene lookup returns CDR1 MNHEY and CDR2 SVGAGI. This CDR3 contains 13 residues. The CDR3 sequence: CATTEGSKNIQYF. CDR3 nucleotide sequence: TGTGCCACTACAGAAGGGTCCAAAAACATTCAGTACTTC.

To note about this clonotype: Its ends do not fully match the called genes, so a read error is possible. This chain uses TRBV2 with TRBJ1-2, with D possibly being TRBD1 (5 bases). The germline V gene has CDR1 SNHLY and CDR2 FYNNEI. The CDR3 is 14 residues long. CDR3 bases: TGTGCCAGCAGGGAAGGGACGCCTATCTATGGCTACACCTTC. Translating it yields CASREGTPIYGYTF. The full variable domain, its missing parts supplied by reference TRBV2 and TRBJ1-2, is EPEVTQTPSHQVTQMGQEVILRCVPISNHLYFYWYRQILGQKVEFLVSFYNNEISEKSEIFDDQFSVERPDGSNFTLKIRSTKLEDSAMYFCASREGTPIYGYTFGSGTRLTVV.

Here the CDR3 reads CASSRGGSYNEQFF. Here the CDR3 DNA reads TGTGCCAGCAGCCGCGGGGGTTCCTACAATGAGCAGTTCTTC. The chain uses TRBV2 and TRBJ2-1, with 7 positions matching TRBD2. Germline V gives CDR1 SNHLY, CDR2 FYNNEI. Unmatched junction bases numbered 3, after V lost 6 bases and J lost 1 base. This CDR3 has 14 amino acids.

This CDR3 is CASSAGLTSTDTQYF. CDR3 sequence (DNA): TGTGCCAGCAGCGCGGGACTCACTAGCACAGATACGCAGTATTTT. The genes are TRBV9 and TRBJ2-3, with D tentatively TRBD2 (6 bases). Germline CDR1 SGDLS, CDR2 YYNGEE. The V end lost 3 bases, the J end lost 0 bases, and 11 bases lay between the germline ends. This CDR3 comprises 15 residues.

The CDR3 nucleotides read TGTGCCAGCAGGGAACAGAACTATGGCTACACCTTC. Amino acids: CASREQNYGYTF. The V gene is TRBV2, the J gene TRBJ1-2; D unresolved. The germline V gene encodes CDR1 SNHLY and CDR2 FYNNEI. The ends were cut back, 6 bases at V and 2 bases at J, with 7 bases in the middle. CDR3 size: 12 residues.

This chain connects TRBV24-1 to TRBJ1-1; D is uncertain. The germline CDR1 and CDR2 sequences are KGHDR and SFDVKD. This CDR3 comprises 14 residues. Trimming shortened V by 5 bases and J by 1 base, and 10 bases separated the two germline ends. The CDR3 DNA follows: TGTGCCACCAGTGTTTCAGGATCGAACACTGAAGCTTTCTTT. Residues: CATSVSGSNTEAFF.

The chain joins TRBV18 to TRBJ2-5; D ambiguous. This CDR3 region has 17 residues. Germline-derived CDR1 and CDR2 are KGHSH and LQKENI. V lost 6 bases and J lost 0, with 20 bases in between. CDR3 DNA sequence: TGTGCCAGCTCCCCCACCCGGTTTTCTGTGGACCAAGAGACCCAGTACTTC. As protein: CASSPTRFSVDQETQYF.

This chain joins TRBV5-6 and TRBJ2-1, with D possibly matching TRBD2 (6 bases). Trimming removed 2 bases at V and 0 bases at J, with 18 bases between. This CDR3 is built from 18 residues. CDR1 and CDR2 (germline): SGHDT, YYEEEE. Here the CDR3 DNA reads TGTGCCAGCAGCTTTTTGGGCGTCGGGGGAAGCTCCTACAATGAGCAGTTCTTC. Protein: CASSFLGVGGSSYNEQFF. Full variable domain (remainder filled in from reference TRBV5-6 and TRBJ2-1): DAGVTQSPTHLIKTRGQQVTLRCSPKSGHDTVSWYQQALGQGPQFIFQYYEEEERQRGNFPDRFSGHQFPNYSSELNVNALLLGDSALYLCASSFLGVGGSSYNEQFFGPGTRLTVL.

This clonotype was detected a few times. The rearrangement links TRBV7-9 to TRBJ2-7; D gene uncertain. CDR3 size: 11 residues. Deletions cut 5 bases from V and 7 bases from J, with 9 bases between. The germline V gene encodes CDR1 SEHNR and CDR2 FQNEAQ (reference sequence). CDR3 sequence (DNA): TGTGCCAGCAGCCGAGAGTATGAGCAGTACTTC. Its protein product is CASSREYEQYF. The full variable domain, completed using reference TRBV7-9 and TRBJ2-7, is DTGVSQNPRHKITKRGQNVTFRCDPISEHNRLYWYRQTLGQGPEFLTYFQNEAQLEKSRLLSDRFSAERPKGSFSTLEIQRTEQGDSAMYLCASSREYEQYFGPGTRLTVT.

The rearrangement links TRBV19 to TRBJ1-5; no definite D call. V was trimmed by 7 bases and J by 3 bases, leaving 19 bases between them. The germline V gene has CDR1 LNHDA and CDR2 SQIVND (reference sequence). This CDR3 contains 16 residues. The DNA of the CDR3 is TGTGCCAGTACCCCATCGGTTGGGAGAATCAATCAGCCCCAGCATTTT. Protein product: CASTPSVGRINQPQHF.

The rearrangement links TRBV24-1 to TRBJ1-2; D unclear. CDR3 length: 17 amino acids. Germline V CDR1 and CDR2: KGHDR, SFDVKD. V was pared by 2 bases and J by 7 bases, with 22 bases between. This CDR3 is CATSDSLGKGLLGGYTF. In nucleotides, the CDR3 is TGTGCCACCAGTGATTCCTTAGGCAAGGGTTTACTCGGTGGCTACACCTTC.

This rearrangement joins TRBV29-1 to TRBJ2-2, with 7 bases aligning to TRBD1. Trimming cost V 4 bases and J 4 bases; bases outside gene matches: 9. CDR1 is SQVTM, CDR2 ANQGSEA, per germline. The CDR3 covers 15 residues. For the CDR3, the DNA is TGCAGCGTTGCTTGGGAGAACAGGGGCACCGGGGAGCTGTTTTTT. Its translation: CSVAWENRGTGELFF.

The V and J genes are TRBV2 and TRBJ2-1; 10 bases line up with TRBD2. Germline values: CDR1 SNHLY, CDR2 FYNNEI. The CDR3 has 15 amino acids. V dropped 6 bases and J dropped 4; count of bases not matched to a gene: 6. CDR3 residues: CASSATSGTYNEQFF. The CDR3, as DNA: TGTGCCAGCAGCGCCACTAGCGGGACATACAATGAGCAGTTCTTC. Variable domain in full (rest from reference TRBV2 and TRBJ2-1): EPEVTQTPSHQVTQMGQEVILRCVPISNHLYFYWYRQILGQKVEFLVSFYNNEISEKSEIFDDQFSVERPDGSNFTLKIRSTKLEDSAMYFCASSATSGTYNEQFFGPGTRLTVL.

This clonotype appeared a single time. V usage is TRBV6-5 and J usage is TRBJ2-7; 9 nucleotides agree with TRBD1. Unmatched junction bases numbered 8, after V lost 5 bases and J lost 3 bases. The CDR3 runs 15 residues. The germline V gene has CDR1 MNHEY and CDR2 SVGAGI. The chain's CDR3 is CASSKPGTGLYEQYF. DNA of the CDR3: TGTGCCAGCAGTAAACCCGGGACAGGGCTCTACGAGCAGTACTTC.

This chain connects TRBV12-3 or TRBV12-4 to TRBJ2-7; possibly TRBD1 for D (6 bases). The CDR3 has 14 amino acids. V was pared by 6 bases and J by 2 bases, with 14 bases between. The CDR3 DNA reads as TGTGCCAGCAGCAGGGGCTTCGGGGCCTACGAGCAGTACTTC. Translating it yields CASSRGFGAYEQYF.